Below are 27 T cell receptor beta chains sequenced from a single sample in a study of T cell clonotyping in hematopoietic cell transplantation. Profiling relied on immunoSEQ multiplex PCR, and the TCRdb table lists in-frame clones only, not all of them. The profile shows about 19,000 clones, roughly 86% of them singletons. The time point here: recipient sample about 28 days before transplant, after cytoreduction. Sequencing was performed on peripheral blood mononuclear cells, taken before stem cell transplant. The receptor source for this set is a man aged 50 to 59 with acute myeloid leukemia. Some clones in this sample may be carry-over from other donors' samples.

The chain has TRBV4-2 and TRBJ1-5; possibly TRBD1 for D (5 bases). The CDR3 is made up of 14 amino acids. Germline values: CDR1 LGHNA, CDR2 YNFKEQ. V shed 3 bases and J shed 7 bases, with 13 bases lying between them. Here the CDR3 reads CASSQAGYGQPQHF. The CDR3 nucleotides read TGTGCCAGCAGCCAGGCAGGGTATGGACAGCCCCAGCATTTT.

The chain recombines TRBV7-3 with TRBJ2-7; 7 bases fit TRBD2. Germline V gene lookup returns CDR1 SGHTA and CDR2 FQGTGA. V gave up 4 bases and J gave up 0 bases; unmatched junction bases: 6. The CDR3 covers 15 residues. CDR3 loop: CASSSVGGSSYEQYF. CDR3 DNA sequence: TGTGCCAGCAGCTCAGTGGGGGGGAGCTCCTACGAGCAGTACTTC.

This clone turned up a few times. The rearrangement joins TRBV11-2 to TRBJ1-2, with 7 nucleotides matching TRBD1. Per the germline V gene, CDR1 is SGHAT and CDR2 is FQNNGV. This CDR3 is 14 amino acids long. V trimming: 4 bases; J trimming: 4 bases; junction bases outside the gene matches: 6. The CDR3 DNA sequence: TGTGCCAGCAGCTCGCACAGGGGAGCCTATGGCTACACCTTC. This sequence encodes CASSSHRGAYGYTF.

V usage is TRBV29-1 and J usage is TRBJ2-7, with TRBD2 as a possible D gene (6 bases). The CDR3 loop spans 11 amino acids. Per germline, CDR1 SQVTM and CDR2 ANQGSEA. Trimming shortened V by 6 bases and J by 5 bases, and 11 bases separated the two germline ends. The CDR3 sequence: CSVGGRNEQYF. CDR3 nucleotide sequence: TGCAGCGTGGGGGGACGGAACGAGCAGTACTTC.

J is TRBJ1-6 and V is TRBV30; no clear D. The V and J ends lost 5 bases and 12 bases respectively, with 14 bases between them. This CDR3 spans 12 amino acids. Germline CDR1 is GTSNPN and CDR2 is SVGIG (reference sequence). The CDR3 protein is CAWRREVGPLHF. The CDR3 DNA reads as TGTGCCTGGCGTCGGGAGGTTGGACCCCTCCACTTT.

The chain links TRBV28 to TRBJ1-5; no clear D gene. Germline V gives CDR1 MDHEN, CDR2 SYDVKM. CDR3 length: 14 residues. Trimming shortened V by 6 bases and J by 0 bases, and 9 bases separated the two germline ends. This CDR3 reads CASSQDPSNQPQHF. The CDR3 DNA is TGTGCCAGCAGCCAGGACCCTAGCAATCAGCCCCAGCATTTT.

The rearrangement links TRBV9 to TRBJ2-7; perhaps TRBD1 as D (5 bases). The CDR3 runs to 14 residues. CDR1 is SGDLS, CDR2 YYNGEE, per germline. The V and J ends lost 0 bases and 2 bases respectively, with 9 bases between them. The CDR3 DNA sequence: TGTGCCAGCAGCGTAGGGGTCAGGGCCTACGAGCAGTACTTC. It yields the protein CASSVGVRAYEQYF.

This clone was detected a few times. Written as DNA, the CDR3 is TGTGCCAGCAGTTACTCGTTTAGTAATTCTGGAAACACCATATATTTT. Translated: CASSYSFSNSGNTIYF. This sequence joins TRBV6-5 and TRBJ1-3; D is unresolved. V gave up 0 bases and J gave up 1 base, with 10 bases separating them. From germline, CDR1 is MNHEY and CDR2 SVGAGI. The CDR3 has 16 residues.

This clone has just one count. This chain uses TRBV12-5 with TRBJ2-1; D is perhaps TRBD2 (7 bases). CDR1 is LGHNT, CDR2 FRNRAP, per germline. The CDR3 has 18 residues. V was trimmed by 0 bases and J by 1 base, leaving 16 bases between them. CDR3 DNA: TGTGCTAGTGGTTTGGTAGGTATGCGGGGGCCTTCCTACAATGAGCAGTTCTTC. Protein sequence: CASGLVGMRGPSYNEQFF. Based on the CDR3 plus reference TRBV12-5 and TRBJ2-1, the full variable domain is DARVTQTPRHKVTEMGQEVTMRCQPILGHNTVFWYRQTMMQGLELLAYFRNRAPLDDSGMPKDRFSAEMPDATLATLKIQPSEPRDSAVYFCASGLVGMRGPSYNEQFFGPGTRLTVL.

The V call is TRBV4-3, the J call TRBJ1-2; D uncertain. Looked up from germline, CDR1 is LGHNA and CDR2 is YSLEER. V was trimmed by 1 base and J by 5 bases, leaving 14 bases between them. The CDR3 has 15 residues. This CDR3 is CASSQGLGDFYGYTF. CDR3 bases: TGCGCCAGCAGCCAAGGTCTAGGAGATTTTTATGGCTACACCTTC.

V gene TRBV9 combines with J gene TRBJ1-5; no reliable D call. Germline V gene data show CDR1 as SGDLS and CDR2 as YYNGEE. V lost 4 bases and J 4 bases, leaving 9 bases between the germline ends. This CDR3 spans 13 amino acids. In DNA form, the CDR3 reads TGTGCCAGCAGCCTCCAAGGGAATCAGCCCCAGCATTTT. This sequence encodes CASSLQGNQPQHF.

J is TRBJ1-6 and V is TRBV4-1, with a possible D match to TRBD1 (6 bases). The CDR3 is 15 amino acids. V lost 1 base, J lost 8 bases, and 12 bases lay in between. In germline, CDR1 is MGHRA, CDR2 YSYEKL. In nucleotides, the CDR3 is TGCGCCAGCAGCCAAGGTACAGGGTATGATTCACCCCTCCACTTT. Amino acid sequence: CASSQGTGYDSPLHF.

The CDR3 loop reads CASSFNYGYTF. The CDR3 nucleotides are TGTGCCAGCAGCTTCAACTATGGCTACACCTTC. The chain is built from TRBV11-2 and TRBJ1-2; D ambiguous. The CDR3 runs 11 residues. V lost 3 bases and J 2 bases, leaving 1 base between the germline ends. Germline CDR1 reads SGHAT; CDR2 reads FQNNGV. The full variable domain, with the rest looked up from reference TRBV11-2 and TRBJ1-2, is EAGVAQSPRYKIIEKRQSVAFWCNPISGHATLYWYQQILGQGPKLLIQFQNNGVVDDSQLPKDRFSAERLKGVDSTLKIQPAKLEDSAVYLCASSFNYGYTFGSGTRLTVV.

This chain links TRBV5-1 with TRBJ2-3; no firm D call. The CDR3 runs 13 residues. V was pared by 2 bases and J by 2 bases, with 6 bases between. CDR1 is SGHRS, CDR2 YFSETQ, per germline. The CDR3 sequence: CASSFQNTDTQYF. CDR3 DNA: TGCGCCAGCAGCTTCCAAAACACAGATACGCAGTATTTT.

The rearrangement joins TRBV4-2 to TRBJ2-6; 8 bases are a match to TRBD2. The V and J ends lost 0 bases and 4 bases, in that order; junction bases with no gene match: 2. The CDR3 extends over 16 amino acids. Germline CDR1 LGHNA, CDR2 YNFKEQ. The CDR3 DNA follows: TGTGCCAGCAGCCAAGATAGCGGGGCCGGGGCCAACGTCCTGACTTTC. It yields the protein CASSQDSGAGANVLTF.

The V and J genes are TRBV7-6 and TRBJ2-7; TRBD1 aligns across 7 bases. Germline V lookup: CDR1 SGHVS, CDR2 FNYEAQ. The ends lost 0 bases at V and 3 bases at J; junction bases unmatched: 8. The CDR3 runs to 16 residues. The DNA of the CDR3 is TGTGCCAGCAGCTTAGCGTCAGGGGGAATTGTCTACGAGCAGTACTTC. As protein: CASSLASGGIVYEQYF.

The chain employs TRBV27 and TRBJ1-1; 8 bases fit TRBD1. This CDR3 is built from 13 residues. The germline gives CDR1 MNHEY, CDR2 SMNVEV (reference sequence). The ends lost 5 bases at V and 5 bases at J; junction bases unmatched: 4. The CDR3 sequence is CASSGQGETEAFF. Here the CDR3 DNA reads TGTGCCAGCAGTGGACAGGGAGAGACTGAAGCTTTCTTT.

The V call is TRBV4-1, the J call TRBJ2-1, with 13 nucleotides matching TRBD2. Looked up from germline, CDR1 is MGHRA and CDR2 is YSYEKL. This CDR3 region has 16 residues. J gave up 2 bases and V 4 bases, and 2 bases lay outside the gene matches. Here the CDR3 reads CASSPGTSGAYNEQFF. In DNA form, the CDR3 reads TGCGCCAGCAGCCCCGGGACTAGCGGGGCCTACAATGAGCAGTTCTTC.

The gene calls are TRBV4-3 and TRBJ1-2, with a tentative D call TRBD1 (5 bases). Germline CDR1 is LGHNA and CDR2 is YSLEER. The CDR3 is 15 amino acids. Trimming shortened V by 3 bases and J by 4 bases, and 15 bases separated the two germline ends. For the CDR3, the DNA is TGCGCCAGCAGCCACCCCGGGACTCCCTTCTATGGCTACACCTTC. It translates to CASSHPGTPFYGYTF.

This chain uses TRBV10-1 with TRBJ2-5; D perhaps matches TRBD1 (5 bases). The DNA end favors TRBJ2-7, so the J call may be wrong. Germline V gives CDR1 WNHNN, CDR2 SYGVQD (reference sequence). CDR3 length equals 13 residues. CDR3 sequence (DNA): TGCGCCAGCAGTGAATCAGGGACCTACGAGCAGTACTTC. The encoded protein is CASSESGTYEQYF.

Here the CDR3 reads CASSVLEEDEQFF. The CDR3 DNA is TGTGCCAGCAGTGTCCTCGAGGAAGATGAGCAGTTCTTC. J is TRBJ2-1 and V is TRBV25-1, with D unclear. Germline loops: CDR1 MGHDK, CDR2 SYGVNS. This CDR3 contains 13 residues. Trimming left V 4 bases short and J 8 bases short, with 12 bases between.

The chain combines TRBV14 with TRBJ1-1; D remains ambiguous. The germline CDR1 and CDR2 sequences are SGHDN and FVKESK. There are 15 residues in the CDR3. Trimming took 4 bases from V and 4 from J, leaving 16 bases between them. The CDR3 spells CASSPLRGGITEAFF. As DNA, the CDR3 is TGTGCCAGCAGCCCCCTCCGTGGAGGAATCACTGAAGCTTTCTTT.

The chain employs TRBV7-2 and TRBJ1-2; 7 bases are shared with TRBD1. Germline CDR1 SGHTA, CDR2 FQGNSA. The CDR3 extends over 18 amino acids. J gave up 3 bases and V 5 bases, and 18 bases lay outside the gene matches. CDR3 amino acids: CASSPGGIGGLGHYGYTF. CDR3 DNA: TGTGCCAGCAGCCCAGGGGGAATTGGGGGGCTGGGTCACTATGGCTACACCTTC.

V usage is TRBV10-3 and J usage is TRBJ2-5, with D unresolved. The J call is doubtful: the DNA matches TRBJ2-7 better. This CDR3 comprises 11 residues. Per the germline V gene, CDR1 is ENHRY and CDR2 is SYGVKD. CDR3 in DNA: TGTGCCATCAGTGAAGGTTACGAGCAGTACTTC. Protein sequence: CAISEGYEQYF.

This chain joins TRBV28 and TRBJ2-5, with a tentative D call TRBD2 (6 bases). Per the germline V gene, CDR1 is MDHEN and CDR2 is SYDVKM. Trimming stripped 6 bases from V and 2 bases from J, with 13 bases between. This CDR3 region has 14 residues. The CDR3 bases are TGTGCCAGCAGCCCCGGGACTGGGCAAGAGACCCAGTACTTC. This encodes CASSPGTGQETQYF.

The genes are TRBV28 and TRBJ1-4; TRBD1 agrees at 7 bases. Germline V gives CDR1 MDHEN, CDR2 SYDVKM. This CDR3 contains 15 residues. J gave up 9 bases and V 3 bases, and 10 bases lay outside the gene matches. CDR3 coding DNA: TGTGCCAGCAGTTTTTCCCCAGGGGGGATTCAAAAACTGTTTTTT. Its protein is CASSFSPGGIQKLFF.

The rearrangement links TRBV6-6 to TRBJ2-3; 9 bases agree with TRBD2. V shed 4 bases and J 1 base; nucleotides not matched to a gene: 3. The CDR3 covers 15 residues. Per the germline V gene, CDR1 is MNHNY and CDR2 is SVGAGI (reference sequence). CDR3 coding DNA: TGTGCCAGCAGTTTGGGCGGGGGGGGCACAGATACGCAGTATTTT. This translates into CASSLGGGGTDTQYF.